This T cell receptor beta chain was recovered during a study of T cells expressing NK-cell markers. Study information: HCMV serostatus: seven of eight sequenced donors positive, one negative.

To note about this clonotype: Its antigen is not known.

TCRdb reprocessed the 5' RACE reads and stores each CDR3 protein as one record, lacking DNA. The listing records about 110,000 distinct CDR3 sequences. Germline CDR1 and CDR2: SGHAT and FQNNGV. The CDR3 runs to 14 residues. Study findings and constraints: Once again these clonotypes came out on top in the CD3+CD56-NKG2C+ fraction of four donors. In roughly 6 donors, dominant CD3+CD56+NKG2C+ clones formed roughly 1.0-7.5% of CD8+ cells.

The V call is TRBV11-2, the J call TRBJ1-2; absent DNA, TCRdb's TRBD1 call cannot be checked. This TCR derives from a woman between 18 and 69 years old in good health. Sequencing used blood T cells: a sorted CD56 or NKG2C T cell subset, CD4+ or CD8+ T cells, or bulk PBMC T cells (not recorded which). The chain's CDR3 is CASSLAGQGRGYTF.